The rows below give T cell receptor beta chains drawn from one sample of a study of tumor-infiltrating lymphocytes in primary liver carcinoma. TCRdb reanalysed the multiplex PCR reads using MiXCR and keeps one entry per CDR3 protein. Of 37,000 or so distinct CDR3 sequences listed, about 75% were seen once; the top ten hold 35% to 40%. Material: tumor-adjacent normal liver tissue. The receptors derive from a man between 40 and 49 years old with primary liver carcinoma and hepatitis B virus infection. The CDR3 runs from the conserved cysteine through the conserved F or W. The D gene is left open where the match is weak. Size is stated for part of the rows, as once, few or many counts, or as a class when the clone is expanded.

J gene | clone size | D gene | V gene | CDR3 DNA | CDR3 protein
TRBJ1-4 | . | . | TRBV10-3 | TGTTCCATCAGTGGAGGGCCGGGTCCTGCAACTAATGAAAAACTGTTTTTT | CSISGGPGPATNEKLFF
TRBJ2-7 | . | . | TRBV14 | TGTGCAAGCAGCCAAGGTTTGCTAGAGGCCTACGATCAGTACTTC | CASSQGLLEAYDQYF
TRBJ1-5 | few | . | TRBV2 | TGTGCCAGCAGCATTGAGGGCAATCAGCCCCAGCATTTT | CASSIEGNQPQHF
TRBJ1-2 | . | . | TRBV20-1 | TGCGGAGGGGAGCCAGCGTACTATGGCTACACCTTC | CGGEPAYYGYTF
TRBJ2-3 | medium-sized | . | TRBV4-3 | TGCGCCAGCAGCCAAGATTTAAACACCCCAGATACGCAGTATTTT | CASSQDLNTPDTQYF
TRBJ2-5 | . | TRBD2 | TRBV29-1 | TGCATCGTTGAGCCGGGGGGGACCCAGTATTTC | CIVEPGGTQYF
TRBJ2-3 | many | . | TRBV6-4 | TGTGCCAGCAGTGCCAGGGCGGAGGGTGATACGCAGTATTTT | CASSARAEGDTQYF
TRBJ1-5 | once | . | TRBV10-3 | TGTGCCAACAGTGAAGGCCAGGGCAGAGGGCGGCCCCAGCATTTT | CANSEGQGRGRPQHF
TRBJ2-1 | medium-sized | . | TRBV29-1 | TGCAGCGTTGAAGGACACCGGGACACGATATACAATGAGCAGTTCTTC | CSVEGHRDTIYNEQFF
TRBJ2-3 | . | . | TRBV6-2/TRBV6-3 | TGTGGCAGCAGTCGGGTAGATACACAGTATTTT | CGSSRVDTQYF
TRBJ1-1 | . | TRBD1 | TRBV4-1 | TGCACCAGCAGTCTCGGGACAGGAGCCCTGAACACTGAAGCTTTCTTT | CTSSLGTGALNTEAFF
TRBJ2-1 | . | . | TRBV19 | TGTGCCAGTAGTCCATTACCAGCGGCCTACAATGAGCAGTTCTTC | CASSPLPAAYNEQFF
TRBJ2-3 | . | . | TRBV29-1 | TGCAGCGTCGCTGGAGAGGACGGACGTAGCACAGATACGCAATATTTC | CSVAGEDGRSTDTQYF
TRBJ2-1 | . | TRBD2 | TRBV6-5 | TGTGTCAGCAGTGAAGATGCGGGAGGATACAATGGGCAGTTCTTC | CVSSEDAGGYNGQFF
TRBJ2-5 | many | . | TRBV30 | TGTGCCTGGAGTTCAACCCCGGTGGAGACCCAGTACTTC | CAWSSTPVETQYF
TRBJ2-5 | . | . | TRBV12-3/TRBV12-4 | TGTGCCAGCAGTACCGAGACAGGCGGAGAGACCCAGTACTTC | CASSTETGGETQYF
TRBJ1-5 | . | TRBD1 | TRBV30 | TGTGCCTGGAGTGGGACAGGGGGCGGTCAGCCCCAGCATTTT | CAWSGTGGGQPQHF
TRBJ2-7 | many | . | TRBV5-1 | TGCGCCAGCAGCTTGGCCCCCGGCAGCTCCTACGAGCAGTACTTC | CASSLAPGSSYEQYF
TRBJ2-7 | medium-sized | . | TRBV5-5 | TGTGCCAGCAGCTTCGGACTCTCCTACGAGCAGTACTTC | CASSFGLSYEQYF
TRBJ1-3 | . | TRBD1 | TRBV5-4 | TGTGCCAGCAGCCTCTTGGGACAGTCAAATACCATATATTTT | CASSLLGQSNTIYF
TRBJ1-5 | . | . | TRBV28 | TGTGCCAGCAGTTCCCCGGCAGGGCCCGGCAATCATCCCCAGCATTTT | CASSSPAGPGNHPQHF
TRBJ1-2 | . | TRBD1 | TRBV12-3/TRBV12-4 | TGTGCCAGCAGTTTGCTGGTTCAGGGGGCTGATGGCTACACCTTC | CASSLLVQGADGYTF
TRBJ2-7 | . | . | TRBV12-3/TRBV12-4 | TGTGCCTGCAGTCGATCCTACAAGCAGTACTTC | CACSRSYKQYF
TRBJ1-1 | . | . | TRBV7-9 | TGTGCCAGCAGCTCGGGGGAGGGTACTGAAGCTTTCTTT | CASSSGEGTEAFF
TRBJ2-7 | . | TRBD1 | TRBV6-1 | TGTGCCTACGGAAGACCCGGGGACAGCTCCTACGAGCAGTACTTC | CAYGRPGDSSYEQYF
TRBJ1-6 | . | . | TRBV6-6 | TGTGCCAGCAGTAATACAGTAATTTCACCCCTCCATTTT | CASSNTVISPLHF
TRBJ2-7 | . | . | TRBV29-1 | TGCAGCGCCATGACATCTTGGACCGGCACTCCCTACGGCCATTACTTC | CSAMTSWTGTPYGHYF
TRBJ2-5 | . | . | TRBV6-1 | TGTGCCAGCAGTGATCAAGCAGGGGACCGAGAGACTCAGTACTTC | CASSDQAGDRETQYF
TRBJ2-1 | . | . | TRBV20-1 | TGCAGTGCTGCGGCCCTCTACAATGAGCAGTTCTTC | CSAAALYNEQFF
TRBJ2-1 | . | . | TRBV4-1 | TGCGCCAGAGGCCACGGGGCCAATGAGCAGTTCTTC | CARGHGANEQFF
TRBJ2-1 | few | . | TRBV11-2 | TGTGCCAGCTTTGGGGGAGGGGGGCGCTTCAATGAGCAGTTCTTC | CASFGGGGRFNEQFF
TRBJ2-1 | . | TRBD2 | TRBV6-1 | TGTGCCCGCTGGTCCGGGAGGGTCGTCAATGAACAGGTCTTC | CARWSGRVVNEQVF
TRBJ2-2 | . | . | TRBV5-6 | TGTGCCAGCAGCTCCGGGGGGCTTGACACCGGGGAGTTGGTTTTT | CASSSGGLDTGELVF
TRBJ2-6 | . | . | TRBV7-9 | TGTGCCAGCAGTCAGACGGAACCTGGGGCCAACGTCCTGACTTTC | CASSQTEPGANVLTF
TRBJ2-3 | . | . | TRBV7-6 | TGTTCCAGCAACTTAGGCGGTGGGATTTCAGATACGCAGTATTTT | CSSNLGGGISDTQYF
TRBJ2-1 | . | . | TRBV5-4 | TGTGCCAACAGCTTCGGGCCCGGAAGGAACAATGAGCAGTTCTTT | CANSFGPGRNNEQFF
TRBJ1-1 | medium-sized | . | TRBV6-1 | TGTGCCACACAGGAGGTGAACACTGAAGCTTTCTTT | CATQEVNTEAFF
TRBJ2-3 | . | . | TRBV7-8 | TGTGCCAGCAGCTCAGACTGGTACGATGGTACGCAGTATTTT | CASSSDWYDGTQYF
TRBJ2-7 | medium-sized | . | TRBV4-3 | TGCGCCAGCAGCCCCAAGGACAGCACCTACGAGCAGTACTTC | CASSPKDSTYEQYF
TRBJ2-7 | . | . | TRBV5-1 | TGCGCCAGCGGCTTGGAGGTGGGACGGGTATACGAGCAGTACTTC | CASGLEVGRVYEQYF
TRBJ2-7 | . | TRBD1 | TRBV12-3/TRBV12-4 | TGTGCCAGTAGTCCTAGGACAGGGGACCTGGACGAGCAGTACTTC | CASSPRTGDLDEQYF
TRBJ2-7 | . | . | TRBV29-1 | TGCAGCGCCCTCTTCGGGGTCGAGAATTACTTC | CSALFGVENYF
TRBJ1-2 | . | . | TRBV11-1 | TGTGCCAGCATCTTGACAGGCGTCTCGTATGGCCACACCTTC | CASILTGVSYGHTF
TRBJ1-4 | . | . | TRBV11-2 | TGTGCCATCAGCCGGCCGGGCATCGGGGAAAAACTGTTTTTC | CAISRPGIGEKLFF
TRBJ2-1 | . | . | TRBV7-8 | TGTGCCATCAGCTTTAGTCACAATGAACAGTTCTTC | CAISFSHNEQFF
TRBJ2-2 | . | . | TRBV5-1 | TGCGCCAGCAGCAAGAGGGTCCCGAACGCCGGGGAGCTGTTTTTT | CASSKRVPNAGELFF